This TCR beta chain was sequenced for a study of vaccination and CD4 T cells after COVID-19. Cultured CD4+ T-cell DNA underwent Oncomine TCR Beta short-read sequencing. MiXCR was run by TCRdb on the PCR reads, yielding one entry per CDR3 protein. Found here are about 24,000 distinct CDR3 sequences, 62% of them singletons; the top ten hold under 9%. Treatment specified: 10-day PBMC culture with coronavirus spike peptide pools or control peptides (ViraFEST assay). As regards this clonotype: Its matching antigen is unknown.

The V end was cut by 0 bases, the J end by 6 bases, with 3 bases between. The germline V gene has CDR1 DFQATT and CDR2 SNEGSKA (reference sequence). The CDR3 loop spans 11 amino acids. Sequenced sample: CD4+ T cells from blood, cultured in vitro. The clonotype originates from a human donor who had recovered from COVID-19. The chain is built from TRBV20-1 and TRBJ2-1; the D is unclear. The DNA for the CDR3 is TGCAGTGCTAGAGATTTCAATGAGCAGTTCTTC. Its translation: CSARDFNEQFF.